This T cell receptor beta chain was captured in a study of spatial heterogeneity in lung cancer. TCRdb used MiXCR to reprocess the 5' RACE reads, holding one entry per CDR3 protein. The repertoire holds some 70,000 distinct CDR3 sequences, roughly 13% seen once, with approximately 7.2% in the top ten. Time point denoted: sample taken at primary tumor resection. Researchers sequenced whole RNA taken from tumor, nontumor lung or frozen PBMC without sorting. V shed 6 bases, J shed 0 bases, and the junction held 6 bases outside the gene matches. The CDR3 extends over 15 amino acids. This receptor was taken from a male donor with early-stage non-small cell lung cancer. The rearrangement links TRBV12-3 or TRBV12-4 to TRBJ2-3; 7 bases match TRBD2. This material consisted of PBMCs, taken at surgery. This CDR3 is CASSHGTISTDTQYF. The CDR3 DNA follows: TGTGCCAGCAGCCACGGGACTATTAGCACAGATACGCAGTATTTT.